The sequence of this T cell receptor (beta chain) was determined in a study of T cell repertoires in cytomegalovirus infection. At the level of the study: CMV infection together with matching HLA type was indicated by public TCR beta signatures. Study-level points and caveats: Dominating the ex vivo response were HLA-C-restricted CMV-specific TCR beta clonotypes.

This CDR3 has 16 residues. Germline V gene data show CDR1 as MNHNS and CDR2 as SASEGT. V shed 5 bases and J 5 bases; nucleotides not matched to a gene: 8. TCRdb independently ran MiXCR on the reads; one entry per CDR3 protein. The sample carries tens of thousands of distinct CDR3 sequences, about 20% recorded once. With respect to this clonotype: Its specificity is unknown.

The sequence derives from a human donor in good health (CMV status not recorded). Some clones in this sample may be carry-over from other donors' samples. Sequenced material: CD8+ T cells from cultured PBMCs, taken from culture after CMV antigen stimulation. The chain carries TRBV6-1 and TRBJ2-2, with 10 bases that match TRBD1. The CDR3 sequence is CASSKGQGINTGELFF. CDR3 in DNA: TGTGCCAGCAGTAAGGGACAGGGGATTAATACCGGGGAGCTGTTTTTT.